This T cell receptor beta chain is from a study of CD8 T cells in ankylosing spondylitis. General study points: Characteristic, it appeared, of ankylosing spondylitis blood was a TCR beta motif of roughly 8 highly homologous variants. Reactive arthritis synovial fluid and blood previously showed some of these motif variants.

This clonotype was observed many times. Its antigen is not known. The germline gives CDR1 MNHEY, CDR2 SVGAGI. V lost 3 bases and J lost 6; bases outside the gene matches: 6. This CDR3 has 14 residues. Each CDR3 protein gets one entry after TCRdb re-called the 5' RACE reads with MiXCR. The sample yields some 840,000 distinct CDR3 sequences, 10% to 15% seen once. The V call is TRBV6-5, the J call TRBJ2-7, with 9 bases aligning to TRBD2. What was sequenced was blood, either unsorted or a sorted T cell fraction (not recorded which). This receptor was obtained from a male donor with ankylosing spondylitis. The CDR3 loop reads CASSYQREVSEQYF. Here the CDR3 DNA reads TGTGCCAGCAGTTATCAGCGGGAGGTTAGCGAGCAGTACTTC.